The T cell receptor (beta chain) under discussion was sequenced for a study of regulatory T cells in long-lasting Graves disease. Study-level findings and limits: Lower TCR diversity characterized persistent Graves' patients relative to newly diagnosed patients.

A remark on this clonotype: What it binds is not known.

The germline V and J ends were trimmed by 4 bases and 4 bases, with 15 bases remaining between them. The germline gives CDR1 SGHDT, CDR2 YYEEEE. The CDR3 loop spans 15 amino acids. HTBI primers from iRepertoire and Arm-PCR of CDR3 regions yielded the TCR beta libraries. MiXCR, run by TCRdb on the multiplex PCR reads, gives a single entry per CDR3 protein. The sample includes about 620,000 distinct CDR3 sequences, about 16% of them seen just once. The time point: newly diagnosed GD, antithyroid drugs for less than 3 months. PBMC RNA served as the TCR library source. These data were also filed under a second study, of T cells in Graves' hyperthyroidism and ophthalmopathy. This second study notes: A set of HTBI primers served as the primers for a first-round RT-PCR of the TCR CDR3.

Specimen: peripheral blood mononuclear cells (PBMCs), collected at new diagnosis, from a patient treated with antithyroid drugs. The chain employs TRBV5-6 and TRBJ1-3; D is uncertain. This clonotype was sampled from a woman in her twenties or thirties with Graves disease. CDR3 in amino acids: CASSLPHAGGNTIYF. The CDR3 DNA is TGTGCCAGCAGCCTACCCCACGCGGGAGGAAACACCATATATTTT.